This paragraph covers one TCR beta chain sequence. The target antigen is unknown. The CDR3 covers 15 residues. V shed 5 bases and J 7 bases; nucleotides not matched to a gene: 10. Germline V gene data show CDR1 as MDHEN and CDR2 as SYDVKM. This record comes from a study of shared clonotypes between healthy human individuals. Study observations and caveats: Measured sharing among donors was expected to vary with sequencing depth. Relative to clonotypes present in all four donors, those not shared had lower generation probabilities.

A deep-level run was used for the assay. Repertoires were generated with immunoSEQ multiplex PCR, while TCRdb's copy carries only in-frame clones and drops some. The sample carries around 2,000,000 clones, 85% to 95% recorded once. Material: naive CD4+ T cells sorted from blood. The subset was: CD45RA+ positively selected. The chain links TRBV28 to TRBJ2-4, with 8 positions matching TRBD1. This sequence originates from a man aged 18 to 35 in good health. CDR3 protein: CASSPRTGSRNIQYF. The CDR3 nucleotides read TGTGCCAGCAGTCCCCGGACAGGGAGTAGGAACATTCAGTACTTC. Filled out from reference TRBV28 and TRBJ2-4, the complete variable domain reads DVKVTQSSRYLVKRTGEKVFLECVQDMDHENMFWYRQDPGLGLRLIYFSYDVKMKEKGDIPEGYSVSREKKERFSLILESASTNQTSMYLCASSPRTGSRNIQYFGAGTRLSVL.